These 21 T cell receptor beta chains were all obtained from the same sample, sequenced in a study of T cell responses to AZD1222 COVID-19 vaccine. Here immunoSEQ multiplex PCR was the method, and the copy in TCRdb shows in-frame clones only, minus some. The repertoire holds about 150,000 clones, about 87% seen once, with roughly 2.9% in the top ten. The sequences come from peripheral blood, collected on day 0 of AZD1222 vaccination. The receptors stem from an adult in good health.

The gene calls are TRBV5-4 and TRBJ2-1; no clear D. The germline V and J ends were trimmed by 3 bases and 2 bases, with 0 bases remaining between them. The CDR3 totals 11 residues. Germline V gives CDR1 SGHNT, CDR2 YYREEE (reference sequence). The CDR3 region is CASSSYNEQFF. CDR3 bases: TGTGCCAGCAGCTCCTACAATGAGCAGTTCTTC.

V gene TRBV28 combines with J gene TRBJ2-7, with 8 bases that match TRBD2. After removal of 5 bases from V and 0 bases from J, the junction contained 6 bases not matched to a gene. Germline lookup yields CDR1 MDHEN and CDR2 SYDVKM. This CDR3 spans 15 amino acids. The CDR3 DNA sequence: TGTGCCAGCAGTCCGCGGGAGGTAAACTCCTACGAGCAGTACTTC. Its translation: CASSPREVNSYEQYF.

The chain couples TRBV12-3 or TRBV12-4 to TRBJ2-2; D call uncertain. This CDR3 is 12 amino acids long. V lost 6 bases, J lost 4 bases, and 6 bases lay in between. CDR3 region: CASSPRTGELFF. CDR3 bases: TGTGCCAGCAGCCCTCGCACCGGGGAGCTGTTTTTT.

The CDR3 loop is CASSAEAKAQGDTQYF. Here the CDR3 DNA reads TGTGCCAGCAGCGCCGAGGCCAAGGCCCAAGGAGATACGCAGTATTTT. The genes are TRBV6-6 and TRBJ2-3, with no clear D. Trimming cost V 6 bases and J 5 bases, with 21 bases left between them. Germline lookup yields CDR1 MNHNY and CDR2 SVGAGI (reference sequence). The CDR3 sequence is 16 residues long.

The rearrangement joins TRBV3-1 (or the pseudogene TRBV3-2) to TRBJ2-2, with 7 bases matching TRBD2. This CDR3 spans 15 amino acids. Germline V gene sequence: CDR1 LGHDT, CDR2 YNNKEL (reference sequence). Trimming at V came to 4 bases and at J to 5 bases, leaving 7 bases not matched to a gene. The CDR3 loop is CASSRSGGGTGELFF. The CDR3 DNA reads TGTGCCAGCAGCCGTTCGGGGGGTGGGACCGGGGAGCTGTTTTTT.

This chain links TRBV19 with TRBJ1-1, with a weak D call TRBD1 (6 bases). The germline V gene encodes CDR1 LNHDA and CDR2 SQIVND (reference sequence). The CDR3 extends over 14 amino acids. Trimming stripped 7 bases from V and 3 bases from J, with 15 bases between. CDR3 amino acids: CASTPSDSYTEAFF. The DNA for the CDR3 is TGTGCCAGTACCCCCTCGGACAGTTACACTGAAGCTTTCTTT.

The rearrangement links TRBV5-1 to TRBJ2-7; D possibly corresponds to TRBD1 (5 bases). V lost 4 bases and J lost 2, with 22 bases in between. Germline V gene lookup returns CDR1 SGHRS and CDR2 YFSETQ. The CDR3 loop spans 17 amino acids. The CDR3 loop is CASSPPLRGRNPYEQYF. The DNA for the CDR3 is TGCGCCAGCAGCCCACCACTAAGGGGTCGGAATCCCTACGAGCAGTACTTC.

The rearrangement joins TRBV5-1 to TRBJ1-2; TRBD1 is a possible D gene (5 bases). Germline lookup yields CDR1 SGHRS and CDR2 YFSETQ. Between the trimmed V and J ends, which lost 4 bases and 4 bases, there was a span of 11 bases. The CDR3 is 13 residues long. The CDR3 DNA sequence: TGCGCCAGCAGCCCAGACGGGACCTATGGCTACACCTTC. Protein: CASSPDGTYGYTF.

The V call is TRBV5-1, the J call TRBJ2-3, with TRBD1 identical over 8 bases. V gave up 3 bases and J gave up 5 bases; unmatched junction bases: 5. The CDR3 loop spans 14 amino acids. CDR1 and CDR2 from the germline V gene are SGHRS and YFSETQ. CDR3 coding DNA: TGCGCCAGCAGCTCGGGCAGGGGGCGAGATACGCAGTATTTT. Translating it yields CASSSGRGRDTQYF. Looking up the rest from reference TRBV5-1 and TRBJ2-3 gives the full variable domain: KAGVTQTPRYLIKTRGQQVTLSCSPISGHRSVSWYQQTPGQGLQFLFEYFSETQRNKGNFPGRFSGRQFSNSRSEMNVSTLELGDSALYLCASSSGRGRDTQYFGPGTRLTVL.

The rearrangement joins TRBV4-1 to TRBJ2-4; D ambiguous. Germline CDR1 MGHRA, CDR2 YSYEKL. The CDR3 totals 12 residues. Trimming left V 4 bases short and J 6 bases short, with 7 bases between. The CDR3 is CASSPDLNIQYF. The CDR3, as DNA: TGCGCCAGCAGCCCGGACCTAAACATTCAGTACTTC.

This chain links TRBV2 with TRBJ1-5, with unresolved D. The germline V gene encodes CDR1 SNHLY and CDR2 FYNNEI. The CDR3 runs to 12 residues. The V end was cut by 7 bases, the J end by 2 bases, with 6 bases between. CDR3 sequence (DNA): TGTGCCAGCACCCGACGCAATCAGCCCCAGCATTTT. Translation gives CASTRRNQPQHF.

The chain is built from TRBV19 and TRBJ1-1, with 8 bases fitting TRBD1. Germline V gene sequence: CDR1 LNHDA, CDR2 SQIVND (reference sequence). V shed 8 bases, J shed 0 bases, and the junction held 2 bases outside the gene matches. The CDR3 contains 13 residues. DNA for the CDR3: TGTGCCAGTCGACAGGGGATGAACACTGAAGCTTTCTTT. It yields the protein CASRQGMNTEAFF. Combining the CDR3 with reference TRBV19 and TRBJ1-1 gives the whole variable domain DGGITQSPKYLFRKEGQNVTLSCEQNLNHDAMYWYRQDPGQGLRLIYYSQIVNDFQKGDIAEGYSVSREKKESFPLTVTSAQKNPTAFYLCASRQGMNTEAFFGQGTRLTVV.

The chain uses TRBV7-2 and TRBJ2-3; D tentatively reads TRBD1 or TRBD2 (5 bases each). Germline V lookup: CDR1 SGHTA, CDR2 FQGNSA. Trimming stripped 1 base from V and 6 bases from J, with 8 bases between. The CDR3 has 13 amino acids. CDR3 sequence: CASSLGDGDTQYF. CDR3 sequence (DNA): TGTGCCAGCAGCTTAGGGGACGGGGATACGCAGTATTTT.

The chain employs TRBV11-3 and TRBJ2-7; TRBD1 matches at 10 bases. J was trimmed by 1 base and V by 1 base; bases with no gene match: 13. Germline V lookup: CDR1 SGHNT, CDR2 YENEEA. The CDR3 covers 19 residues. The CDR3 DNA reads as TGTGCCAGCAGCTTAGGAAGGGGGACAGGGGACCCTTCTTCCTACGAGCAGTACTTC. It translates to CASSLGRGTGDPSSYEQYF.

This clone was observed once. This chain links TRBV6-5 with TRBJ2-5; unclear D gene. V gave up 0 bases and J gave up 5 bases, with 10 bases separating them. CDR1 is MNHEY, CDR2 SVGAGI, per germline. The CDR3 consists of 14 residues. The CDR3: CASSYSPTRETQYF. The CDR3 region has the DNA TGTGCCAGCAGTTACTCGCCTACCAGGGAGACCCAGTACTTC.

This rearrangement joins TRBV7-9 to TRBJ1-4, with 12 bases aligning to TRBD1. Germline CDR1 is SEHNR and CDR2 is FQNEAQ (reference sequence). The V and J ends lost 5 bases and 2 bases, in that order; junction bases with no gene match: 18. CDR3 size: 21 residues. CDR3 sequence: CASSNPRDRGLGRSTNEKLFF. CDR3 sequence (DNA): TGTGCCAGCAGCAACCCCCGGGACAGGGGGCTTGGACGATCGACTAATGAAAAACTGTTTTTT.

The chain has TRBV2 and TRBJ2-5, with TRBD1 identical over 7 bases. The germline CDR1 and CDR2 sequences are SNHLY and FYNNEI. Unmatched junction bases numbered 5, after V lost 3 bases and J lost 7 bases. The CDR3 consists of 13 residues. DNA for the CDR3: TGTGCCAGCAGTGACGCCCAGGGGGTGACCCAGTACTTC. Amino acid sequence: CASSDAQGVTQYF. The whole variable domain, filled in from reference TRBV2 and TRBJ2-5, reads EPEVTQTPSHQVTQMGQEVILRCVPISNHLYFYWYRQILGQKVEFLVSFYNNEISEKSEIFDDQFSVERPDGSNFTLKIRSTKLEDSAMYFCASSDAQGVTQYFGPGTRLLVL.

The CDR3, as DNA: TGTGCCAGCAGTTTAACCGTCGAGGGCTACACCTTC. It is translated as CASSLTVEGYTF. V gene TRBV28 combines with J gene TRBJ1-2; D gene ambiguous. Trimming cost V 2 bases and J 8 bases, with 9 bases left between them. Germline V CDR1 and CDR2: MDHEN, SYDVKM. CDR3 size: 12 residues.

The chain links TRBV4-3 to TRBJ1-5; D remains unclear. In germline, CDR1 is LGHNA, CDR2 YSLEER. The CDR3 runs 16 residues. The V end was cut by 0 bases, the J end by 1 base, with 10 bases between. CDR3 sequence (DNA): TGCGCCAGCAGCCAAGAACCAGGAGGAAGCAATCAGCCCCAGCATTTT. Translation gives CASSQEPGGSNQPQHF.

J is TRBJ2-1 and V is TRBV7-9; 12 bases line up with TRBD1. Unmatched junction bases numbered 4, after V lost 2 bases and J lost 8 bases. Per the germline V gene, CDR1 is SEHNR and CDR2 is FQNEAQ (reference sequence). CDR3 size: 15 residues. As DNA, the CDR3 is TGTGCCAGCAGCTTACATGGGACAGGGGGCGATGAGCAGTTCTTC. This codes for CASSLHGTGGDEQFF. The variable domain in full, with the rest retrieved from reference TRBV7-9 and TRBJ2-1, is DTGVSQNPRHKITKRGQNVTFRCDPISEHNRLYWYRQTLGQGPEFLTYFQNEAQLEKSRLLSDRFSAERPKGSFSTLEIQRTEQGDSAMYLCASSLHGTGGDEQFFGPGTRLTVL.

The chain couples TRBV6-5 to TRBJ2-3; D gene unclear. The length of the CDR3 is 14 residues. Trimming took off 5 bases at V and 3 bases at J, with 12 bases between the two ends. The germline V gene has CDR1 MNHEY and CDR2 SVGAGI. The CDR3: CASSTSTQTDTQYF. CDR3 in DNA: TGTGCCAGCAGTACGTCCACGCAAACAGATACGCAGTATTTT.